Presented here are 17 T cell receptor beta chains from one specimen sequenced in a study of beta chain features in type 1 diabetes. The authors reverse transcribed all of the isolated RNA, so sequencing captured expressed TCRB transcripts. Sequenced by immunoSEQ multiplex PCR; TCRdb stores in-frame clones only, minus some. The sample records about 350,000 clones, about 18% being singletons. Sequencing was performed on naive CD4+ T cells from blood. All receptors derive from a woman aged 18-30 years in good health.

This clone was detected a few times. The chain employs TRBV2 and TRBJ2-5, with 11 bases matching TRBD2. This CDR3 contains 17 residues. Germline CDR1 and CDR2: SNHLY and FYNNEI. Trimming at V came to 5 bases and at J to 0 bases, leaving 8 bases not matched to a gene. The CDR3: CASSLRTTSGNQETQYF. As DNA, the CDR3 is TGTGCCAGCAGTTTAAGAACGACTAGCGGGAACCAAGAGACCCAGTACTTC.

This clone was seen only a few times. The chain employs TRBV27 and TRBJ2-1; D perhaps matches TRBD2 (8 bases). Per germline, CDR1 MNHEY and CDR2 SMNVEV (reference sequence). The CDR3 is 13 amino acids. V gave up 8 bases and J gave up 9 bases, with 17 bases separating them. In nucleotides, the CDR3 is TGTGCCAGCCAGGGACTAGGGGGCCCTGAGCAGTTCTTC. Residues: CASQGLGGPEQFF.

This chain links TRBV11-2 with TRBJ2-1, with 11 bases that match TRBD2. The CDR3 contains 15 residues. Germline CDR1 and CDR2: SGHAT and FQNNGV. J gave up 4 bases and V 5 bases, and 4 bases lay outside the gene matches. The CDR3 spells CASSPRTSGYNEQFF. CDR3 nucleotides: TGTGCCAGCAGCCCCCGGACTAGCGGGTACAATGAGCAGTTCTTC.

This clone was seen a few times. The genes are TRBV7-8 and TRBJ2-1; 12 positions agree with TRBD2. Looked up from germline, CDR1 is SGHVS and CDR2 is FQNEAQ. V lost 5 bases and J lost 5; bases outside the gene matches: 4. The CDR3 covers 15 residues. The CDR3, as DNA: TGTGCCAGCAGCCCTAGCGGGAGGGGGAACAATGAGCAGTTCTTC. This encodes CASSPSGRGNNEQFF. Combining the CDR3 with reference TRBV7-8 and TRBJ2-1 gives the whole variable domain GAGVSQSPRYKVAKRGQDVALRCDPISGHVSLFWYQQALGQGPEFLTYFQNEAQLDKSGLPSDRFFAERPEGSVSTLKIQRTQQEDSAVYLCASSPSGRGNNEQFFGPGTRLTVL.

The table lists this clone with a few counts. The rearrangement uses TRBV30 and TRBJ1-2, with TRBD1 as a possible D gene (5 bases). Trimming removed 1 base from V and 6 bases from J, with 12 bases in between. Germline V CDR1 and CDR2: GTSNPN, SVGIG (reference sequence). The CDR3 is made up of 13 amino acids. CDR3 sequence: CAWSADSSHGYTF. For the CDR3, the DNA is TGTGCCTGGAGTGCCGACAGTTCGCATGGCTACACCTTC.

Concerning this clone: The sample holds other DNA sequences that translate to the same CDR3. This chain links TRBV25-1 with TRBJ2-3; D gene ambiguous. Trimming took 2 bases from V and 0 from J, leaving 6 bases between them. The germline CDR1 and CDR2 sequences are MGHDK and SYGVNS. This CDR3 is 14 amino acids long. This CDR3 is CASSEEPSTDTQYF. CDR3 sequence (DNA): TGTGCCAGCAGTGAAGAGCCTAGCACAGATACGCAGTATTTT.

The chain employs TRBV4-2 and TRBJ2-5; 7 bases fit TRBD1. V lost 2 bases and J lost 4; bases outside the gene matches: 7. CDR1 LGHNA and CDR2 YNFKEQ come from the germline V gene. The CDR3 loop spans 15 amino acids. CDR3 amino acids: CASSQPGQLGETQYF. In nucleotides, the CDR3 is TGTGCCAGCAGCCAACCGGGACAGTTAGGAGAGACCCAGTACTTC.

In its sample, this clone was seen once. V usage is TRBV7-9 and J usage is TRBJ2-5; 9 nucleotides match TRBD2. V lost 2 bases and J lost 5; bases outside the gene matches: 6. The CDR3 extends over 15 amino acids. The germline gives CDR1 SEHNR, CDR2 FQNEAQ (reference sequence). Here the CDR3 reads CASSLPGLATETQYF. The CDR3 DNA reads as TGTGCCAGCAGCTTACCGGGACTAGCAACGGAGACCCAGTACTTC.

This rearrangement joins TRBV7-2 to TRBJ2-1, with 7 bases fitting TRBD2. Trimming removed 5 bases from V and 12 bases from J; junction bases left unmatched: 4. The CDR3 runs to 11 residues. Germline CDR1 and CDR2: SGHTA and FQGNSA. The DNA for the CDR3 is TGTGCCAGCAGCCGGGACTACAGGCAGTTCTTC. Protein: CASSRDYRQFF.

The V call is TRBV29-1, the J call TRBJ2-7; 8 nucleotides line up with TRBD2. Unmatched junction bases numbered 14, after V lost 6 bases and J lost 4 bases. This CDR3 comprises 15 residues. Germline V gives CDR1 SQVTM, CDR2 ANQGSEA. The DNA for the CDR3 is TGCAGCGTCGGCATGTGGACTAGCACTAGATACGAGCAGTACTTC. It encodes CSVGMWTSTRYEQYF.

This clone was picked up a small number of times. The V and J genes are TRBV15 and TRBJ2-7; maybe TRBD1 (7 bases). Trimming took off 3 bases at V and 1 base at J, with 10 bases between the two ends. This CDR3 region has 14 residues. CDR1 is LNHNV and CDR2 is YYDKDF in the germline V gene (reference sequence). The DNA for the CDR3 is TGTGCCACCAGCAGCAGGGGGGATTCCTACGAGCAGTACTTC. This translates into CATSSRGDSYEQYF.

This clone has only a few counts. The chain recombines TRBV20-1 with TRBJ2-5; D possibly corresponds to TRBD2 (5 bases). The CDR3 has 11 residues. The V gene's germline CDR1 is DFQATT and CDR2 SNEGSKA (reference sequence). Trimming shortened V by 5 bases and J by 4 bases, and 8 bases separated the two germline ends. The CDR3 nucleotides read TGCAGTGCTCCTAGCCGAGAGACCCAGTACTTC. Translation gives CSAPSRETQYF.

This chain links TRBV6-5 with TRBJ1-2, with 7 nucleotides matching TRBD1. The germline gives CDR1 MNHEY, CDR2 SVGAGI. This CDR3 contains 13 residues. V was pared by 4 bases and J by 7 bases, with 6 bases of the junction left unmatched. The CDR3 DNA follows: TGTGCCAGCAGTTTCGGAACAGGGGTTGGCTACACCTTC. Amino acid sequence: CASSFGTGVGYTF.

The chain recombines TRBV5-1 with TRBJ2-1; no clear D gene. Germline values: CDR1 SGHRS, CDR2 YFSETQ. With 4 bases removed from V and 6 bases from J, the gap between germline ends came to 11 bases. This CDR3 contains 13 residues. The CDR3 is CASSPQGANEQFF. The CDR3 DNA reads TGCGCCAGCAGCCCTCAAGGAGCCAATGAGCAGTTCTTC. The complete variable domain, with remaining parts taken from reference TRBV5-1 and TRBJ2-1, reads KAGVTQTPRYLIKTRGQQVTLSCSPISGHRSVSWYQQTPGQGLQFLFEYFSETQRNKGNFPGRFSGRQFSNSRSEMNVSTLELGDSALYLCASSPQGANEQFFGPGTRLTVL.

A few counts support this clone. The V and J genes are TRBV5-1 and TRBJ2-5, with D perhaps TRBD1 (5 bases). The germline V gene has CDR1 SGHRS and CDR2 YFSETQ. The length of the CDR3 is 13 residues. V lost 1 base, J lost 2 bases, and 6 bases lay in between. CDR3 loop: CASSLRQQETQYF. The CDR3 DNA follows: TGCGCCAGCAGCTTGCGACAGCAAGAGACCCAGTACTTC.

For the CDR3, the DNA is TGCGCCAGCAGCTTCGGGGGGGGTTCCTACAATGAGCAGTTCTTC. Its translation is CASSFGGGSYNEQFF. The rearrangement uses TRBV5-1 and TRBJ2-1; 8 bases agree with TRBD2. Losses at the gene ends were 2 bases for V and 1 base for J; bases not matched to a gene: 2. CDR3 length equals 15 residues. The germline gives CDR1 SGHRS, CDR2 YFSETQ. The full variable domain, completed using reference TRBV5-1 and TRBJ2-1, is KAGVTQTPRYLIKTRGQQVTLSCSPISGHRSVSWYQQTPGQGLQFLFEYFSETQRNKGNFPGRFSGRQFSNSRSEMNVSTLELGDSALYLCASSFGGGSYNEQFFGPGTRLTVL.

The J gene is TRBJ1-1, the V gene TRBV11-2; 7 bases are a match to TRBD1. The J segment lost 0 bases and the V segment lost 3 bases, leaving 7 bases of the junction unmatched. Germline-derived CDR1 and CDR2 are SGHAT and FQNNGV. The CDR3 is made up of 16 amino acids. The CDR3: CASSLGRGTLNTEAFF. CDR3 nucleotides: TGTGCCAGCAGCTTGGGCAGGGGGACTCTGAACACTGAAGCTTTCTTT. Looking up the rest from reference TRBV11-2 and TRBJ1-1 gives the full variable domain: EAGVAQSPRYKIIEKRQSVAFWCNPISGHATLYWYQQILGQGPKLLIQFQNNGVVDDSQLPKDRFSAERLKGVDSTLKIQPAKLEDSAVYLCASSLGRGTLNTEAFFGQGTRLTVV.